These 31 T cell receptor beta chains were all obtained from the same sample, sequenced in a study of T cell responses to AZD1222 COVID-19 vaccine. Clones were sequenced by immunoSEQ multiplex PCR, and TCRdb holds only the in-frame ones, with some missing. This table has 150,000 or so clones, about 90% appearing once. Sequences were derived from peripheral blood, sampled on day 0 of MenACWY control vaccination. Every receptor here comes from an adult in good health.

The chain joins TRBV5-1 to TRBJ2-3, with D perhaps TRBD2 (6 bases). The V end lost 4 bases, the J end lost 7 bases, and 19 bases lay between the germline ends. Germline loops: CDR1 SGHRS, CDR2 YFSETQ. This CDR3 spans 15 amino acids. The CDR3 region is CASSNAAGSPYTQYF. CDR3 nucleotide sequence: TGCGCCAGCAGCAACGCCGCGGGGTCCCCTTATACGCAGTATTTT.

Written as DNA, the CDR3 is TGCAGTGCTAGTAACGGTCGGAACACTGAAGCTTTCTTT. Amino acid sequence: CSASNGRNTEAFF. The chain recombines TRBV20-1 with TRBJ1-1; D is ambiguous. There are 13 residues in the CDR3. Between the trimmed V and J ends, which lost 3 bases and 1 base, there was a span of 9 bases. Germline V gene lookup returns CDR1 DFQATT and CDR2 SNEGSKA (reference sequence).

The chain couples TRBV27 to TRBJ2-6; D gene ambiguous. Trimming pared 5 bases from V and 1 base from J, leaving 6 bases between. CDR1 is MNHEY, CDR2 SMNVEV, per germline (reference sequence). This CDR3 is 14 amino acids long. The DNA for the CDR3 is TGTGCCAGCAGTCCAGGTTCTGGGGCCAACGTCCTGACTTTC. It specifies CASSPGSGANVLTF.

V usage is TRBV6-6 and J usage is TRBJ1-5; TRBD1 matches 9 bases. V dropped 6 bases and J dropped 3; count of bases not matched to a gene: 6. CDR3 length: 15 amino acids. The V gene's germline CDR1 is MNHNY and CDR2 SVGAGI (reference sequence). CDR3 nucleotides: TGTGCCAGCAGAATTGACAGGGGGTCCAATCAGCCCCAGCATTTT. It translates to CASRIDRGSNQPQHF.

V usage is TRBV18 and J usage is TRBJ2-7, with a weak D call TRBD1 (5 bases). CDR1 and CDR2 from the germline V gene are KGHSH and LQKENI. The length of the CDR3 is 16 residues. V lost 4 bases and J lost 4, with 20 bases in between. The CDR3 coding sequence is TGTGCCAGCTCACGGGGCTCTGGGGCGTTGATGTACGAGCAGTACGTC. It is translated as CASSRGSGALMYEQYV.

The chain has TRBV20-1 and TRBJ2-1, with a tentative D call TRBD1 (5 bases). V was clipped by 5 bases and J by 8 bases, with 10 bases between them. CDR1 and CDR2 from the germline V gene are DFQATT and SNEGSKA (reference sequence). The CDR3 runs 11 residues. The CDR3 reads CSAPQGYEQFF. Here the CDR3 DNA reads TGCAGTGCTCCCCAGGGCTATGAGCAGTTCTTC.

The chain's CDR3 is CASSPSTVGAGTEAFF. CDR3 bases: TGTGCCAGCAGCCCCTCGACAGTAGGGGCCGGTACTGAAGCTTTCTTT. This chain joins TRBV7-9 and TRBJ1-1, with D possibly TRBD1 on 5 matching bases. V lost 5 bases and J 5 bases, leaving 21 bases between the germline ends. This CDR3 has 16 amino acids. The germline gives CDR1 SEHNR, CDR2 FQNEAQ (reference sequence).

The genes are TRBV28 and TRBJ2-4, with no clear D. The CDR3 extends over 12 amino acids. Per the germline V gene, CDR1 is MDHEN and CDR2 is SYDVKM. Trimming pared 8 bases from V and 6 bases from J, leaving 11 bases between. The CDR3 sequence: CASGNRRNIQYF. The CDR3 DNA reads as TGTGCCAGCGGCAACCGGAGAAACATTCAGTACTTC.

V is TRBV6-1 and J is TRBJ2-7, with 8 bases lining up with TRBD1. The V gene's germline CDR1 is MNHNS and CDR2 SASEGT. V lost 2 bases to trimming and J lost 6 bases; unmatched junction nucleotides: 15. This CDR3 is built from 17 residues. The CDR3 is CASSERLGRGLYSEQYV. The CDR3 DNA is TGTGCCAGCAGTGAAAGACTAGGCAGGGGGCTGTATTCCGAGCAGTACGTC.

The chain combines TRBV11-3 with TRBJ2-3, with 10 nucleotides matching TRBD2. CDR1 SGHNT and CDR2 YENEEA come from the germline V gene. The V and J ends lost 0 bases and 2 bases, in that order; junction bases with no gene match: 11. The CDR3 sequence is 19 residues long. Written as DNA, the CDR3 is TGTGCCAGCAGCTTAGATCCGGTCTCTAGCGGGAGTCACACAGATACGCAGTATTTT. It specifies CASSLDPVSSGSHTDTQYF.

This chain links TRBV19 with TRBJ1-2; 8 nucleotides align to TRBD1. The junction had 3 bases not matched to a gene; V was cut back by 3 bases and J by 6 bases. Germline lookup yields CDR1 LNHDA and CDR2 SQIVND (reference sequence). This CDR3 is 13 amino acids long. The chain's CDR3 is CASSIGQGNGYTF. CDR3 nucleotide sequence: TGTGCCAGTAGTATTGGACAGGGCAATGGCTACACCTTC.

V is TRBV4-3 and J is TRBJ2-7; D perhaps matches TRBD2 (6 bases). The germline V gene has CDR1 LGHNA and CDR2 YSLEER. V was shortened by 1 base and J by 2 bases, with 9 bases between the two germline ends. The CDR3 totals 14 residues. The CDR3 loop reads CASSQAAGPYEQYF. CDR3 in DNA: TGCGCCAGCAGCCAAGCGGCGGGACCCTACGAGCAGTACTTC.

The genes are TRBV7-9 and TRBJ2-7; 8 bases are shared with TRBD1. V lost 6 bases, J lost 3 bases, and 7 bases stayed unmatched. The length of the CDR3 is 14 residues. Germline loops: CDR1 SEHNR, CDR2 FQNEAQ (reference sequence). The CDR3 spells CASSLDRGSYEQYV. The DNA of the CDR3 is TGTGCCAGCAGTCTCGACAGGGGAAGCTACGAGCAGTACGTC.

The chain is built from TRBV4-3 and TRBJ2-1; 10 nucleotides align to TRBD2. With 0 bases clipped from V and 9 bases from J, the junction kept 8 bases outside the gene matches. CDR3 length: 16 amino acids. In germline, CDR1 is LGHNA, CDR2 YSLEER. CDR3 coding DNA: TGCGCCAGCAGCCAAGATCACCTAGCGGGAGCTGGTGAGCAGTTCTTC. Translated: CASSQDHLAGAGEQFF.

This CDR3 is CASSQGQYYEQYV. CDR3 nucleotide sequence: TGTGCCAGCAGCCAAGGACAGTACTACGAGCAGTACGTC. The chain is built from TRBV3-1 (or the pseudogene TRBV3-2) and TRBJ2-7; possibly TRBD1 for D (5 bases). The CDR3 consists of 13 residues. Trimming shortened V by 1 base and J by 3 bases, and 7 bases separated the two germline ends. CDR1 is LGHDT, CDR2 YNNKEL, per germline (reference sequence).

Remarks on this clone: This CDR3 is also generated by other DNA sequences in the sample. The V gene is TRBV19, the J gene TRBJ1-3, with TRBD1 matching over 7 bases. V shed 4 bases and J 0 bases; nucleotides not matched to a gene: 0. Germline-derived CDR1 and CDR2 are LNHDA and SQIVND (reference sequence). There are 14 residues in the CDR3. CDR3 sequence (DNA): TGTGCCAGTAGTAACAGGGGCTCTGGAAACACCATATATTTT. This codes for CASSNRGSGNTIYF.

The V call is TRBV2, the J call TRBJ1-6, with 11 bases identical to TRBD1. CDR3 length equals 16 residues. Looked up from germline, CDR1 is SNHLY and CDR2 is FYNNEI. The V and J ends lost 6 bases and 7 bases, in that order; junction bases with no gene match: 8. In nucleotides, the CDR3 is TGTGCCAGCAGACCATCGGACAGGGGGCAAAATTCACCCCTCCACTTT. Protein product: CASRPSDRGQNSPLHF.

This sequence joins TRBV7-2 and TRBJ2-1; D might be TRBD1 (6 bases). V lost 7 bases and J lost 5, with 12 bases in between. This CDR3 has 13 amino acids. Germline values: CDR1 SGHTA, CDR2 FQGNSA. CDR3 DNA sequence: TGTGCCAGCATGGGTAGGGGGAACAATGAGCAGTTCTTC. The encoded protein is CASMGRGNNEQFF.

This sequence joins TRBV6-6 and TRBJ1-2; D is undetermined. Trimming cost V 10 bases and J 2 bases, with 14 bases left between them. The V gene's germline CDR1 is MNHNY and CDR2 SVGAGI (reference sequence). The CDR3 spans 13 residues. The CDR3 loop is CATSPDPNYGYTF. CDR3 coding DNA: TGTGCCACCTCCCCCGATCCGAACTATGGCTACACCTTC.

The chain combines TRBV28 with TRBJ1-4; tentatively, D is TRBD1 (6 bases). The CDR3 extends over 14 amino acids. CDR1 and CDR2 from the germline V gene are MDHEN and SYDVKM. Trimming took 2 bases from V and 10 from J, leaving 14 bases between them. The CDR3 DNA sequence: TGTGCCAGCAGTTTAGGAACAGGGTATGGAAAACTGTTTTTT. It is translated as CASSLGTGYGKLFF.

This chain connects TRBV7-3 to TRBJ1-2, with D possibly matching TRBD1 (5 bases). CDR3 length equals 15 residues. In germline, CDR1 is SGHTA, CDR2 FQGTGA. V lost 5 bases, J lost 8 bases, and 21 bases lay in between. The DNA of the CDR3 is TGTGCCAGCAGCCAATCCCGGGGCAAGCCGGAGGGCTACACCTTC. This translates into CASSQSRGKPEGYTF.

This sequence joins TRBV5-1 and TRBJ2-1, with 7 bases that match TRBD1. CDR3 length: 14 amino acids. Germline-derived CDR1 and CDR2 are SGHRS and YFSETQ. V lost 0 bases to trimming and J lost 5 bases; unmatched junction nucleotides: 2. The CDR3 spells CASSLAGTDNEQFF. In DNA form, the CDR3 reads TGCGCCAGCAGCTTGGCCGGGACAGACAATGAGCAGTTCTTC.

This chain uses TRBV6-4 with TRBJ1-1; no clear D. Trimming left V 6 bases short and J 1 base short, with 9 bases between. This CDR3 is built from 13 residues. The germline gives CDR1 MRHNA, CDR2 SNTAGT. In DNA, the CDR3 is TGTGCCAGCAGCGCCGACCAGAACACTGAAGCTTTCTTT. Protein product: CASSADQNTEAFF.

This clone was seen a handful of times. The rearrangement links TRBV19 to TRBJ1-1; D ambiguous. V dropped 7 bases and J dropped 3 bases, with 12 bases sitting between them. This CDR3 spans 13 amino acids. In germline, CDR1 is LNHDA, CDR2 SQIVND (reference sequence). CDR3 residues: CASTNGGDTEAFF. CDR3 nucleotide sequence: TGTGCCAGTACCAATGGAGGAGACACTGAAGCTTTCTTT.

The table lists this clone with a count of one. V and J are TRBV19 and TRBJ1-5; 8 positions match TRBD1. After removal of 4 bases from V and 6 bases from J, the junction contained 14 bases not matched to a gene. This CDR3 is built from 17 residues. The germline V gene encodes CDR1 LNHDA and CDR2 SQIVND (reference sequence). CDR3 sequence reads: CASSTTPSDRGGQPQHF. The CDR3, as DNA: TGTGCCAGTAGTACCACCCCTAGCGACAGGGGCGGTCAGCCCCAGCATTTT.

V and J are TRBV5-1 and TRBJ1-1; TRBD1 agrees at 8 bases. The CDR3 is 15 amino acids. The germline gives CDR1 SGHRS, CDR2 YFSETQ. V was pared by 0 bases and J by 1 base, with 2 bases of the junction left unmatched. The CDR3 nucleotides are TGCGCCAGCAGCTTGGAGGGGACAGGGAACACTGAAGCTTTCTTT. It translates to CASSLEGTGNTEAFF.

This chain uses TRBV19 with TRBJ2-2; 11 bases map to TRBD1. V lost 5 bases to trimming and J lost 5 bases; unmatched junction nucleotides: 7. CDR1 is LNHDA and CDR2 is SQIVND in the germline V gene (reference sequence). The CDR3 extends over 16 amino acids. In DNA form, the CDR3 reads TGTGCCAGTAGTCCCGGGACAGGGGGACGGACCGGGGAGCTGTTTTTT. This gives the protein CASSPGTGGRTGELFF.

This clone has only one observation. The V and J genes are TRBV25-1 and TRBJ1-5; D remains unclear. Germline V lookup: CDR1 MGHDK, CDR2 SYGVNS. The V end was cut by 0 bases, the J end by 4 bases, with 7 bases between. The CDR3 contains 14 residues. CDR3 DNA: TGTGCCAGCAGTGAATATATTCAAAATCAGCCCCAGCATTTT. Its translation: CASSEYIQNQPQHF.

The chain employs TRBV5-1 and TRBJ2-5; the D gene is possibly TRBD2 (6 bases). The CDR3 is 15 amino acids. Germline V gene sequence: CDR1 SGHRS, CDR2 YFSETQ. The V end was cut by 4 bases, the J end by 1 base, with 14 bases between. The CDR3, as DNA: TGCGCCAGCAGCGGGGGGATTAGGGGCCAAGAGACCCAGTACTTC. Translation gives CASSGGIRGQETQYF.

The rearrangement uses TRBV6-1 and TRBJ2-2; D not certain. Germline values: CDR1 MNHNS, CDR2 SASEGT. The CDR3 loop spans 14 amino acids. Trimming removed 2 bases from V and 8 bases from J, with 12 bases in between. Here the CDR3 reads CASSENPALGELFF. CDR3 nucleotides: TGTGCCAGCAGTGAAAACCCGGCCCTGGGGGAGCTGTTTTTT.

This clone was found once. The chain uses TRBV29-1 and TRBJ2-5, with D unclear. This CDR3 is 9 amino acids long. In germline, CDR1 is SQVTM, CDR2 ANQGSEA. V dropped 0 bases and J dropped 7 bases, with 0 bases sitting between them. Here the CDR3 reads CSVEETQYF. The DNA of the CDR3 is TGCAGCGTTGAAGAGACCCAGTACTTC.